Shown below are 20 T cell receptor beta chains from a single sample sequenced in a study of T cells in Graves' hyperthyroidism and ophthalmopathy. RNA transcripts were the template for amplifying TCR beta CDR3 regions. The HTBI primer set was used in a first-round RT-PCR of the TCR CDR3. TCRdb reprocessed the multiplex PCR reads via MiXCR and lists one record per CDR3 protein. The repertoire holds under 800,000 distinct CDR3 sequences, with approximately 14% as singletons. The specimen was blood. These receptors were obtained from a woman between 18 and 29 years old with Graves' hyperthyroidism.

This clonotype was seen repeatedly, ten times or more. J is TRBJ1-4 and V is TRBV2; D is ambiguous. CDR1 SNHLY and CDR2 FYNNEI come from the germline V gene. Trimming took off 5 bases at V and 7 bases at J, with 11 bases between the two ends. This CDR3 contains 13 residues. CDR3 amino acids: CASSSRAREKLFF. DNA for the CDR3: TGTGCCAGCAGTTCGCGGGCGCGTGAAAAACTGTTTTTT.

V and J are TRBV9 and TRBJ2-4; 13 nucleotides line up with TRBD2. Per the germline V gene, CDR1 is SGDLS and CDR2 is YYNGEE. The CDR3 covers 16 residues. V was pared by 4 bases and J by 2 bases, with 3 bases of the junction left unmatched. CDR3 amino acids: CASSSGLAGTKNIQYF. The CDR3 nucleotides read TGTGCCAGCAGCTCGGGACTAGCGGGAACCAAAAACATTCAGTACTTC.

This clonotype was counted many times. This sequence joins TRBV7-9 and TRBJ2-5, with D possibly TRBD2 on 6 matching bases. The germline V gene has CDR1 SEHNR and CDR2 FQNEAQ (reference sequence). V lost 6 bases, J lost 5 bases, and 13 bases lay in between. The CDR3 covers 13 residues. The CDR3 region is CASREGRGETQYF. DNA for the CDR3: TGTGCCAGCAGGGAGGGGCGTGGCGAGACCCAGTACTTC.

This clonotype was seen only a few times. The J gene is TRBJ1-4, the V gene TRBV9; D is possibly TRBD1 (5 bases). This CDR3 spans 17 amino acids. CDR1 is SGDLS and CDR2 is YYNGEE in the germline V gene. The V gene lost 3 bases and the J gene lost 7 bases, with 22 bases spanning the gap. CDR3 sequence (DNA): TGTGCCAGCAGCGCATACCGGGACCCACTAGTCAGTGAAAAACTGTTTTTT. It encodes CASSAYRDPLVSEKLFF.

This clonotype was seen repeatedly, ten times or more. The V gene is TRBV7-8, the J gene TRBJ2-3; no reliable D call. V was pared by 1 base and J by 8 bases, with 7 bases between. Germline values: CDR1 SGHVS, CDR2 FQNEAQ. The CDR3 is 12 residues long. CDR3 residues: CASSLESGTQYF. The CDR3 DNA reads TGTGCCAGCAGCTTAGAGTCGGGTACGCAGTATTTT.

This clonotype was recorded a few times. The rearrangement links TRBV7-9 to TRBJ2-7; perhaps TRBD1 as D (5 bases). The CDR3 has 13 amino acids. In germline, CDR1 is SEHNR, CDR2 FQNEAQ (reference sequence). Trimming took 5 bases from V and 3 from J, leaving 11 bases between them. The CDR3 spells CASSESQGYEQYF. DNA of the CDR3: TGTGCCAGCAGCGAGTCGCAGGGCTACGAGCAGTACTTC.

The V gene is TRBV12-3 or TRBV12-4, the J gene TRBJ2-1; possible D gene TRBD2, 5 bases. The CDR3 length is 16 residues. The ends were cut back, 1 base at V and 4 bases at J, with 14 bases in the middle. In DNA form, the CDR3 reads TGTGCCAGCAGTTTAGAGCGGCTAACTCAATACAATGAGCAGTTCTTC. Translating gives CASSLERLTQYNEQFF.

Note on this clonotype: A much larger clone differs by one base, so this may be a read error. DNA of the CDR3: TGTGCCAGCGCCAGCGACAGGGTGGGTGGCGGCTACACCTTC. Translation: CASASDRVGGGYTF. The gene calls are TRBV3-1 and TRBJ1-2; 7 nucleotides line up with TRBD1. The CDR3 totals 14 residues. CDR1 and CDR2 from the germline V gene are LGHDT and YNNKEL (reference sequence). V trimming: 8 bases; J trimming: 8 bases; junction bases outside the gene matches: 14.

The chain couples TRBV27 to TRBJ1-4, with 7 bases lining up with TRBD1. The junction had 7 bases not matched to a gene; V was cut back by 5 bases and J by 4 bases. This CDR3 has 15 residues. From germline, CDR1 is MNHEY and CDR2 SMNVEV (reference sequence). The CDR3 region is CASSRHYRGNEKLFF. The CDR3 coding sequence is TGTGCCAGCAGTCGGCATTACAGGGGTAATGAAAAACTGTTTTTT. The full variable domain, rest sourced from reference TRBV27 and TRBJ1-4, is EAQVTQNPRYLITVTGKKLTVTCSQNMNHEYMSWYRQDPGLGLRQIYYSMNVEVTDKGDVPEGYKVSRKEKRNFPLILESPSPNQTSLYFCASSRHYRGNEKLFFGSGTQLSVL.

This clonotype was counted many times. The chain carries TRBV6-4 and TRBJ2-3; TRBD1 aligns across 8 bases. Germline CDR1 MRHNA, CDR2 SNTAGT. The trim removed 7 bases at V and 0 bases at J, leaving 6 bases unmatched. CDR3 length: 15 residues. The CDR3 sequence is CASNPWTGSTDTQYF. The CDR3 nucleotides are TGTGCCAGCAATCCCTGGACAGGGAGCACAGATACGCAGTATTTT.

At least ten counts were recorded for this clonotype. The chain carries TRBV11-2 and TRBJ2-3; 11 bases are a match to TRBD2. CDR1 and CDR2 (germline): SGHAT, FQNNGV. V gave up 6 bases and J gave up 4 bases; unmatched junction bases: 18. CDR3 length equals 19 residues. For the CDR3, the DNA is TGTGCCAGCAGGCACCCCTTTAGCGGGAGGGCCGATATGGCAGATACGCAGTATTTT. Its translation is CASRHPFSGRADMADTQYF. Full variable domain (remainder filled in from reference TRBV11-2 and TRBJ2-3): EAGVAQSPRYKIIEKRQSVAFWCNPISGHATLYWYQQILGQGPKLLIQFQNNGVVDDSQLPKDRFSAERLKGVDSTLKIQPAKLEDSAVYLCASRHPFSGRADMADTQYFGPGTRLTVL.

This clonotype appeared many times. The chain links TRBV12-3 or TRBV12-4 to TRBJ2-3; TRBD2 matches 10 bases. The CDR3 contains 16 residues. The trim removed 2 bases at V and 5 bases at J, leaving 7 bases unmatched. The CDR3 region has the DNA TGTGCCAGCAGTTTACTCAGACTAGCGGGCCTAGATACGCAGTATTTT. Its protein product is CASSLLRLAGLDTQYF.

This clonotype was picked up many times. The genes are TRBV5-1 and TRBJ2-1; no definite D call. The length of the CDR3 is 13 residues. In germline, CDR1 is SGHRS, CDR2 YFSETQ. Trimming cost V 0 bases and J 5 bases, with 6 bases left between them. The CDR3 region has the DNA TGCGCCAGCAGCTTGGCCTGGGACAATGAGCAGTTCTTC. It codes for CASSLAWDNEQFF.

This clonotype has ten or more counts. J is TRBJ2-5 and V is TRBV7-2, with 8 bases fitting TRBD2. CDR3 length: 15 amino acids. Germline-derived CDR1 and CDR2 are SGHTA and FQGNSA. Germline trimming cut 3 bases from V and 5 bases from J; bases unmatched to any gene: 8. CDR3 DNA sequence: TGTGCCAGCAGCTTGGGGCGGACTAGCATTGAGACCCAGTACTTC. Translated, it gives CASSLGRTSIETQYF.

This clonotype was observed a handful of times. This sequence joins TRBV7-9 and TRBJ2-3; a possible D gene is TRBD1 (6 bases). Germline V gene sequence: CDR1 SEHNR, CDR2 FQNEAQ (reference sequence). The CDR3 extends over 14 amino acids. V was trimmed by 5 bases and J by 4 bases, leaving 13 bases between them. In DNA, the CDR3 is TGTGCCAGCAGCCCCACAGGGCCCGCAGATACGCAGTATTTT. It codes for CASSPTGPADTQYF.

This clonotype was found many times. The chain combines TRBV28 with TRBJ2-2; no firm D call. Deletions cut 6 bases from V and 8 bases from J, with 10 bases between. The CDR3 contains 12 residues. Germline loops: CDR1 MDHEN, CDR2 SYDVKM. The CDR3 spells CASRAPPGELFF. For the CDR3, the DNA is TGTGCCAGCAGAGCCCCTCCAGGGGAGCTGTTTTTT.

This clonotype was detected ten times or more. V usage is TRBV11-3 and J usage is TRBJ2-1, with 11 bases fitting TRBD2. This CDR3 spans 16 amino acids. The germline V gene has CDR1 SGHNT and CDR2 YENEEA. The trim removed 0 bases at V and 6 bases at J, leaving 4 bases unmatched. The CDR3 DNA sequence: TGTGCCAGCAGCTTAGAACTAGCGGGAGTAGGCAATGAGCAGTTCTTC. Residues: CASSLELAGVGNEQFF.

In its sample, this clonotype was seen many times. The chain combines TRBV20-1 with TRBJ1-1, with no clear D. The CDR3 length is 12 residues. Germline V gene lookup returns CDR1 DFQATT and CDR2 SNEGSKA (reference sequence). V lost 7 bases and J 1 base, leaving 10 bases between the germline ends. The CDR3 reads CSVTGSNTEAFF. CDR3 bases: TGCAGTGTAACGGGTTCGAACACTGAAGCTTTCTTT.

This clonotype was seen at least ten times. V is TRBV18 and J is TRBJ1-2, with D hard to call. The CDR3 totals 13 residues. The V gene's germline CDR1 is KGHSH and CDR2 LQKENI. The germline V and J ends were trimmed by 2 bases and 9 bases, with 13 bases remaining between them. The CDR3 bases are TGTGCCAGCTCACCAGACTTGGGTGTTAGCTACACCTTC. Its translation: CASSPDLGVSYTF.

This clonotype was seen repeatedly, ten times or more. The chain carries TRBV6-5 and TRBJ2-7; D is perhaps TRBD1 or TRBD2 (6 bases each). Trimming cost V 2 bases and J 3 bases, with 11 bases left between them. Germline-derived CDR1 and CDR2 are MNHEY and SVGAGI. This CDR3 is built from 14 residues. CDR3 bases: TGTGCCAGCAGTTACCGGGGGCGCGGCTACGAGCAGTACTTC. Encoded protein: CASSYRGRGYEQYF.